The sequence of this T cell receptor beta chain was determined in a study of blood T cell repertoires in COVID-19. The table came from immunoSEQ multiplex PCR; TCRdb's copy has only in-frame clones and leaves some out. The data show under 200,000 clones, roughly 87% seen once. J gave up 2 bases and V 0 bases, and 5 bases lay outside the gene matches. The CDR3 is made up of 16 amino acids. Per germline, CDR1 LNHNV and CDR2 YYDKDF (reference sequence). Sequenced sample: peripheral blood. The J gene is TRBJ1-2, the V gene TRBV15; 8 bases are a match to TRBD1. This receptor was obtained from a man in his 60s with active or convalescent COVID-19. The CDR3 is CATSRDRHRGNYGYTF. CDR3 nucleotides: TGTGCCACCAGCAGAGATAGACACAGGGGGAACTATGGCTACACCTTC.